This TCR beta chain was retrieved from a study of shared clonotypes between healthy human individuals. On this clone itself: Its antigen is unknown.

V was clipped by 1 base and J by 4 bases, with 14 bases between them. The germline gives CDR1 SGHVS, CDR2 FQNEAQ. The CDR3 loop spans 16 amino acids. Points from the study as a whole: Deeper or shallower sequencing was expected to change how clonotypes are shared among donors. In contrast to clonotypes shared by all four donors, non-shared clonotypes had lower generation probabilities.

Using immunoSEQ multiplex PCR, the repertoire was profiled, and TCRdb retains in-frame clones only, with some absent. The sample has 1.5 million to 2.5 million clones, roughly 94% seen once; the top ten hold approximately 1.2%. Naive CD8 populations comprised CD45RO-negative cells positively selected for CCR7, excluding terminally differentiated effector memory CD45RA+ cells. The source material was naive CD8+ T cells sorted from blood. This sequence joins TRBV7-8 and TRBJ1-5; D uncertain. This receptor was taken from a young man in good health. The CDR3 loop reads CASSLDGRFMNQPQHF. CDR3 DNA sequence: TGTGCCAGCAGCTTAGATGGCAGGTTCATGAATCAGCCCCAGCATTTT.